This T cell receptor (beta chain) came from a study of blood T cell repertoires in COVID-19. Study-wide context: COVID-19 samples collected from the United States, Italy and Spain covered acute and convalescent phases.

This CDR3 is 15 amino acids long. Germline CDR1 is SNHLY and CDR2 is FYNNEI. V was cut by 3 bases and J by 4 bases, with 12 bases left in between. Some clones are missing from TCRdb's copy, which holds only in-frame ones; the method was immunoSEQ multiplex PCR. The data hold approximately 89,000 clones, with around four fifths observed a single time. The sample comprised peripheral blood. V gene TRBV2 combines with J gene TRBJ2-2; possible D gene TRBD1, 5 bases. This TCR derives from a woman aged 70-85 years with active or convalescent COVID-19. For the CDR3, the DNA is TGTGCCAGCAGTGAGTCGGCAGGGATCACCGGGGAGCTGTTTTTT. Protein sequence: CASSESAGITGELFF.